This T cell receptor beta chain was captured in a study of identical twins. Study-level findings and limits: Models underestimated TCR alpha sharing (out-of-frame) in monozygotic twins.

TCRdb passed the 5' RACE reads through MiXCR, listing each CDR3 protein once. In the table there are 350,000 to 500,000 distinct CDR3 sequences, less than 20% of which are singletons. The donor group consisted entirely of healthy Caucasians. CDR3 length equals 15 residues. V shed 0 bases and J 10 bases; nucleotides not matched to a gene: 7. The germline V gene has CDR1 SGHDT and CDR2 YYEEEE. This clonotype has a handful of counts. As yet, its antigen is unknown. This sequence was found in a man in his fifties or sixties in good health. The specimen was naive T cells sorted from blood. This chain joins TRBV5-6 and TRBJ2-1, with 10 bases that match TRBD1. The CDR3 coding sequence is TGTGCCAGCAGCTTGGGATCCGGGACAGGGGTAGAGCAGTTCTTC. It codes for CASSLGSGTGVEQFF. The variable domain in full, with the rest retrieved from reference TRBV5-6 and TRBJ2-1, is DAGVTQSPTHLIKTRGQQVTLRCSPKSGHDTVSWYQQALGQGPQFIFQYYEEEERQRGNFPDRFSGHQFPNYSSELNVNALLLGDSALYLCASSLGSGTGVEQFFGPGTRLTVL.